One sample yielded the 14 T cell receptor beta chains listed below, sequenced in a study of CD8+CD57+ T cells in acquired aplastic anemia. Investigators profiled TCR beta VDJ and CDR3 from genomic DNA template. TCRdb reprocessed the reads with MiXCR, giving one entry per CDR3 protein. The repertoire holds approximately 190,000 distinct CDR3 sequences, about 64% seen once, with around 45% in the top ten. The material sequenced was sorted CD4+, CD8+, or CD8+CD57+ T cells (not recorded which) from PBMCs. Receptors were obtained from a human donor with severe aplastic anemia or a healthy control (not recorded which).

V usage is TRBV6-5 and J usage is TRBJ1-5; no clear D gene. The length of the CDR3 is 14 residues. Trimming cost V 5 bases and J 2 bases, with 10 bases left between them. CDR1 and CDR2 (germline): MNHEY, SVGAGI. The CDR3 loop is CASSGTTGNQPQHF. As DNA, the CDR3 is TGTGCCAGCAGTGGAACAACAGGCAATCAGCCCCAGCATTTT.

The CDR3 is CASSEGESANYGYTF. For the CDR3, the DNA is TGTGCCAGCAGTGAAGGGGAATCCGCGAACTATGGCTACACCTTC. This rearrangement joins TRBV6-1 to TRBJ1-2; D is undetermined. V was cut by 1 base and J by 2 bases, with 11 bases left in between. CDR1 MNHNS and CDR2 SASEGT come from the germline V gene. This CDR3 comprises 15 residues.

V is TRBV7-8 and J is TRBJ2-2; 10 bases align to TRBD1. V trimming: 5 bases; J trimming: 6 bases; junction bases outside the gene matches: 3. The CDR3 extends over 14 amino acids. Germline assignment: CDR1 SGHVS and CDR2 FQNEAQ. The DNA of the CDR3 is TGTGCCAGCAGCCCCGGGACAGGGGCCGGGGAGCTGTTTTTT. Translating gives CASSPGTGAGELFF.

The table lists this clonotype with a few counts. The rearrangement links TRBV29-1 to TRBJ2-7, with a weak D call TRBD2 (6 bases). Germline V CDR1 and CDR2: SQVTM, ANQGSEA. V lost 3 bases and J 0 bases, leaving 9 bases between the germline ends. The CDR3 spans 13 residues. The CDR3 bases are TGCAGCGTTGAGGGGGGAAACTCCTACGAGCAGTACTTC. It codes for CSVEGGNSYEQYF.

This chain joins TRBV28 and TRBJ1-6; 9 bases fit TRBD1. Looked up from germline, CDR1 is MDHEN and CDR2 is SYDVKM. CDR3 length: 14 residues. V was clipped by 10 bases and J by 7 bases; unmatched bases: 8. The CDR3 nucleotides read TGTGCCACCAAAATCGACAGGGGGAATTCACCCCTCCACTTT. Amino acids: CATKIDRGNSPLHF. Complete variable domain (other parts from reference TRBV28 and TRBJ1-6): DVKVTQSSRYLVKRTGEKVFLECVQDMDHENMFWYRQDPGLGLRLIYFSYDVKMKEKGDIPEGYSVSREKKERFSLILESASTNQTSMYLCATKIDRGNSPLHFGNGTRLTVT.

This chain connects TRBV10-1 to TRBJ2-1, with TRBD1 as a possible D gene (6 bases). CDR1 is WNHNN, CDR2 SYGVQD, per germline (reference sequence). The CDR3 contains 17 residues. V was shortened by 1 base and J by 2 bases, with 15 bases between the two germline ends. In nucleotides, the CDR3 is TGCGCCAGCAGTGAGTGGGCCCCCGGACAGCCCTACAATGAGCAGTTCTTC. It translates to CASSEWAPGQPYNEQFF.

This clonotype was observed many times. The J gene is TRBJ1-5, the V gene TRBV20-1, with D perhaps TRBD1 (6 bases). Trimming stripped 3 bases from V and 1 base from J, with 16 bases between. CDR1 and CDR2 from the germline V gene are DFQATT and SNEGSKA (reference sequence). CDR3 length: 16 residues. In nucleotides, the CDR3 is TGCAGTGCTAGGTTAGGGAAAAGGGGGAGCAATCAGCCCCAGCATTTT. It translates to CSARLGKRGSNQPQHF.

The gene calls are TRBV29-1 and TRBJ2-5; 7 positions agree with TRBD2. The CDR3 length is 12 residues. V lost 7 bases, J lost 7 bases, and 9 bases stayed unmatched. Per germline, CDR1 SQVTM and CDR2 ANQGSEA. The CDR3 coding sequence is TGCAGCGCCCGGACTAGTAATGGGACCCAGTACTTC. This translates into CSARTSNGTQYF. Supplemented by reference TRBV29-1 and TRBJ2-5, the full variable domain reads SAVISQKPSRDICQRGTSLTIQCQVDSQVTMMFWYRQQPGQSLTLIATANQGSEATYESGFVIDKFPISRPNLTFSTLTVSNMSPEDSSIYLCSARTSNGTQYFGPGTRLLVL.

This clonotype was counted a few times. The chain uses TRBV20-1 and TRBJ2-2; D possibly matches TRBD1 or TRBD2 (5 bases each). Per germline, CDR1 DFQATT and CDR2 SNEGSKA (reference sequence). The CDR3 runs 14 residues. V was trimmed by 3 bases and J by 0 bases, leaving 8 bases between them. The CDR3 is CSARGPSNTGELFF. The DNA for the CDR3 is TGCAGTGCTAGGGGACCGTCGAACACCGGGGAGCTGTTTTTT.

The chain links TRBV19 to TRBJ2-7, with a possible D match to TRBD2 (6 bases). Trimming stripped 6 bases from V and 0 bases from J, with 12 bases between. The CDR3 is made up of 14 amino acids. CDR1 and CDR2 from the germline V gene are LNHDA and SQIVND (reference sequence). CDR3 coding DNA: TGTGCCAGTAGGGAGGGCTCGAGCTCCTACGAGCAGTACTTC. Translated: CASREGSSSYEQYF.

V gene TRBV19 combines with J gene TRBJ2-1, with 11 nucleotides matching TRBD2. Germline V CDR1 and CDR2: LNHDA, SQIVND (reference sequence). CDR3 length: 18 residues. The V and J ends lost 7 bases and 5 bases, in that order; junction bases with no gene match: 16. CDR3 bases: TGTGCCAGTACTCCCATAGCGGGAGGGACAACCTTTGACAATGAGCAGTTCTTC. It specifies CASTPIAGGTTFDNEQFF.

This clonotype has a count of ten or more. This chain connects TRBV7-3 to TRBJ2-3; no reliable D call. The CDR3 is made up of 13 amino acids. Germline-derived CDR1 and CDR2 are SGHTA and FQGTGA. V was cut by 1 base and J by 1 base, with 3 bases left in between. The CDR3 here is CASSLKGTDTQYF. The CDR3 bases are TGTGCCAGCAGCTTAAAGGGCACAGATACGCAGTATTTT.

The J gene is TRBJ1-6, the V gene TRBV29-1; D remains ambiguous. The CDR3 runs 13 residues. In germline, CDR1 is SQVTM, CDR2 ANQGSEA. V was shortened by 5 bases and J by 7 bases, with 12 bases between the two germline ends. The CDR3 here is CSVKSAGNSPLHF. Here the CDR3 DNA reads TGCAGCGTTAAGTCGGCGGGAAATTCACCCCTCCACTTT.

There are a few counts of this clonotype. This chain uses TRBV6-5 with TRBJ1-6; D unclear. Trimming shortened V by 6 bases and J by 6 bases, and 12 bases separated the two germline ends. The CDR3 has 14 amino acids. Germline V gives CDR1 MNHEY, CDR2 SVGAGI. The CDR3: CASSQPLSNSPLHF. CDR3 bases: TGTGCCAGCAGCCAGCCTCTCAGTAATTCACCCCTCCACTTT.